The clone carrying this T cell receptor (beta chain) has only a few counts. Its antigen is unknown. This sample was taken from a study of radiotherapy plus CTLA-4 blockade in lung cancer. This CDR3 has 16 amino acids. The ends were cut back, 5 bases at V and 0 bases at J, with 16 bases in the middle. The germline CDR1 and CDR2 sequences are SGHKS and YYEKEE (reference sequence). Study-level results: In blood, tumor-derived TCR clones expanded after radiotherapy plus ipilimumab.

Clones were sequenced by immunoSEQ multiplex PCR, and TCRdb holds only the in-frame ones, with some missing. Of around 86,000 clones in the sample, roughly four fifths were seen once. Those with chemo-refractory metastatic non-small-cell lung cancer were treated with focal radiation combined with CTLA-4 blockade using ipilimumab. The sequence came from a human donor with non-small cell lung cancer who had stable disease on radiotherapy plus ipilimumab. The chain employs TRBV5-5 and TRBJ2-3; D may be TRBD2 (5 bases). The specimen was peripheral blood, collected from a patient treated with radiotherapy plus ipilimumab. The CDR3 is CASRGRAEHSTDTQYF. CDR3 bases: TGTGCCAGCAGAGGGAGAGCGGAACATAGCACAGATACGCAGTATTTT.